This T cell receptor (beta chain) was retrieved from a study of T cells after yellow fever vaccination. Study-wide results and caveats: Clonotypes appearing in both CD4 and CD8 compartments existed, and their share was small. A secondary response was less intense yet reached its peak sooner, at day 5 versus 15. The study re-detected most primary-vaccination clones after the booster (roughly 96% CD4, approximately 88% CD8).

V was shortened by 2 bases and J by 5 bases, with 12 bases between the two germline ends. CDR3 length equals 14 residues. The germline V gene has CDR1 MNHEY and CDR2 SVGAGI. Making TCR cDNA involved 5'RACE template switching, which added UMIs and a universal primer site. TCRdb reprocessed the 5' RACE reads via MiXCR and lists one record per CDR3 protein. The data show roughly 94,000 distinct CDR3 sequences, around 9.8% seen once. Only a few counts were recorded for this clonotype. Source: CD8+ T cells not binding an NS4B(214-222) dextramer, sorted from PBMCs, taken less than 16 days after the first yellow fever vaccination. The source is a man aged 18 to 29 who received the YFV17D yellow fever vaccine. The V gene is TRBV6-5, the J gene TRBJ2-5; D is perhaps TRBD1 or TRBD2 (5 bases each). CDR3 DNA: TGTGCCAGCAGTTACGGGGGAGAGGTGGAGACCCAGTACTTC. Translated, it gives CASSYGGEVETQYF.